This TCR beta chain was recovered during a study of cytomegalovirus exposure and HLA in healthy donors. The germline gives CDR1 LNHDA, CDR2 SQIVND (reference sequence). The J segment lost 5 bases and the V segment lost 4 bases, leaving 7 bases of the junction unmatched. The length of the CDR3 is 18 residues. PCR used 60 Vbeta primers and 13 Jbeta primers. Sequenced by immunoSEQ multiplex PCR; TCRdb stores in-frame clones only, minus some. This table holds more than 95,000 clones, roughly 80% found once. The chain carries TRBV19 and TRBJ2-2; 16 nucleotides match TRBD2. The TCR sequence derives from a man aged 45-60 years in good health and CMV-seropositive. Sequenced: PBMCs. As DNA, the CDR3 is TGTGCCAGTAGTACAGCCGGGACTAGCGGGAGGGTAACCGGGGAGCTGTTTTTT. This sequence encodes CASSTAGTSGRVTGELFF.